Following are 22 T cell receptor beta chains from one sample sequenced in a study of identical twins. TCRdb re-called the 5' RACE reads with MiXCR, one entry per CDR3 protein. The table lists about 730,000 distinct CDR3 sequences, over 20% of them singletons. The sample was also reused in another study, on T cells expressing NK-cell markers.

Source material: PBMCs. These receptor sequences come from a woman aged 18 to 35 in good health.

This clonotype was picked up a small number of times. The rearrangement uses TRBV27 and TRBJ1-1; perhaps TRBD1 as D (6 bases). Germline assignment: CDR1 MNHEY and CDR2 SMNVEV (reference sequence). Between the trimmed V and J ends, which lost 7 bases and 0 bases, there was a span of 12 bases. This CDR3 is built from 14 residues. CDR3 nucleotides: TGTGCCAGCACCGGAGGACAGCTGAACACTGAAGCTTTCTTT. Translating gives CASTGGQLNTEAFF.

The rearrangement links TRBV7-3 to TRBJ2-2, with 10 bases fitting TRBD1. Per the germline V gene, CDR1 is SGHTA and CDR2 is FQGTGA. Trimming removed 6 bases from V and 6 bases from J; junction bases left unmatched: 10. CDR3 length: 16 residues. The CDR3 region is CASSYRRDRGAGELFF. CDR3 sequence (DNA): TGTGCCAGCAGTTATCGCCGGGACAGGGGCGCCGGGGAGCTGTTTTTT.

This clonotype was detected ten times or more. The CDR3 DNA sequence: TGCGCCAGCAGCTTACTAGCGGGAGCGAGCAATGAGCAGTTCTTC. Its translation is CASSLLAGASNEQFF. This rearrangement joins TRBV5-1 to TRBJ2-1; 11 bases are shared with TRBD2. Trimming took 2 bases from V and 6 from J; bases not matched to a gene: 4. The CDR3 has 15 residues. Germline lookup yields CDR1 SGHRS and CDR2 YFSETQ.

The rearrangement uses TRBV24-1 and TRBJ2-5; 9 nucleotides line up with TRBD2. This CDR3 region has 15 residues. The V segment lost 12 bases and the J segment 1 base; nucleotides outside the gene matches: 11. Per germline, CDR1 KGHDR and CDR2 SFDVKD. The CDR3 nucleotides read TGTGCCGCAGGCCTTAGCGGGGGCCTCCAAGAGACCCAGTACTTC. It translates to CAAGLSGGLQETQYF.

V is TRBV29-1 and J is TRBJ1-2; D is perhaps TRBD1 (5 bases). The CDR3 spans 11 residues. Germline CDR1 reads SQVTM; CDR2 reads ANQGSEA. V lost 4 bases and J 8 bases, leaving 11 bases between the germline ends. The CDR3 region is CSVASGTGYTF. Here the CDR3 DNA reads TGCAGCGTTGCGTCGGGGACGGGCTACACCTTC.

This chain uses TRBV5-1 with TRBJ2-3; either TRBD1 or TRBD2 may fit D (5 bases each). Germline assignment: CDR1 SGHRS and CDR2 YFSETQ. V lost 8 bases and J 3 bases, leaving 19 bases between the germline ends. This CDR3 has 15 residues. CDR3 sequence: CASTIGDPRTDTQYF. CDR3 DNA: TGCGCCAGTACCATAGGGGACCCTCGAACAGATACGCAGTATTTT.

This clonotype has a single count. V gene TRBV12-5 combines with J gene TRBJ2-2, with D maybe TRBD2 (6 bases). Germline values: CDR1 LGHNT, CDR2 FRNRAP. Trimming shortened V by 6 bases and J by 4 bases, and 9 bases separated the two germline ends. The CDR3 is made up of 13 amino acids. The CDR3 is CASGLAATGELFF. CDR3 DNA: TGTGCTAGTGGACTAGCTGCCACCGGGGAGCTGTTTTTT. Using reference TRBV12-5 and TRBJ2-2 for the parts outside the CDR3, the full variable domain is DARVTQTPRHKVTEMGQEVTMRCQPILGHNTVFWYRQTMMQGLELLAYFRNRAPLDDSGMPKDRFSAEMPDATLATLKIQPSEPRDSAVYFCASGLAATGELFFGEGSRLTVL.

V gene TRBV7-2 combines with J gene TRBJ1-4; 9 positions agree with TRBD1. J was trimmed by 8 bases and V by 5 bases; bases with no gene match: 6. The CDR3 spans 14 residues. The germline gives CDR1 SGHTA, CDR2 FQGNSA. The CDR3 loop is CASSLGTGKEKLFF. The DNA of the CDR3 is TGTGCCAGCAGCCTCGGGACAGGGAAGGAAAAACTGTTTTTT.

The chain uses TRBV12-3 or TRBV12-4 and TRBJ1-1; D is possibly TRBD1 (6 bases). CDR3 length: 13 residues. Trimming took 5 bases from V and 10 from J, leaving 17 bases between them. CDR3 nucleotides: TGTGCCAGCAGTCCCCCAGGGATAGGGGGAGCTTTCTTT. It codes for CASSPPGIGGAFF.

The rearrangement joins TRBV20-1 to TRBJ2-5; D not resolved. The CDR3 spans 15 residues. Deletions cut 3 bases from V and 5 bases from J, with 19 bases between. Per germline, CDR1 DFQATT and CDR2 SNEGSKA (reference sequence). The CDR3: CSAREANLGWETQYF. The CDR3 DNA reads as TGCAGTGCTAGGGAAGCAAATTTGGGATGGGAGACCCAGTACTTC.

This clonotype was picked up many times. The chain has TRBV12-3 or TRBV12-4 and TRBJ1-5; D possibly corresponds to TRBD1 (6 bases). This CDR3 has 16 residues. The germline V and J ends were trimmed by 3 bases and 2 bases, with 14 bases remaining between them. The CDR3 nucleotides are TGTGCCAGCAGTTTTTATAAGGGGGAGCGCAATCAGCCCCAGCATTTT. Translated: CASSFYKGERNQPQHF.

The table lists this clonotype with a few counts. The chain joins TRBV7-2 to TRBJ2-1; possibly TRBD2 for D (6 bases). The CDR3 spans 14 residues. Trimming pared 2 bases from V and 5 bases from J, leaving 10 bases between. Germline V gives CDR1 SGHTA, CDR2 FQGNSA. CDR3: CASSLWRGDNEQFF. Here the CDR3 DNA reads TGTGCCAGCAGCTTATGGCGGGGAGACAATGAGCAGTTCTTC.

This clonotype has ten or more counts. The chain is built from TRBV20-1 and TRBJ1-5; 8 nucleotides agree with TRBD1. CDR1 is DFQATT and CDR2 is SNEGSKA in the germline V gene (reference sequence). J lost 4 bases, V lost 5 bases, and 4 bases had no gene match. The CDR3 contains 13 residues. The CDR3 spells CSASDRANQPQHF. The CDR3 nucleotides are TGCAGTGCTTCGGACAGGGCTAATCAGCCCCAGCATTTT.

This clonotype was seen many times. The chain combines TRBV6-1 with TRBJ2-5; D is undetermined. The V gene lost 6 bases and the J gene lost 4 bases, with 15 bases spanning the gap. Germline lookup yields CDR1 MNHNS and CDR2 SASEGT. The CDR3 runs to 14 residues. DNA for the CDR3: TGTGCCAGCAGCCCCCCACATGGTAGAGAGACCCAGTACTTC. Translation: CASSPPHGRETQYF.

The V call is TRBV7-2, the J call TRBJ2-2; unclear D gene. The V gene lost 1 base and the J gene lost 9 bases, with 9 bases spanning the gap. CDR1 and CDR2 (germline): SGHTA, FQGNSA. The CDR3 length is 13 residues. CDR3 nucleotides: TGTGCCAGCAGCTTAGACCCGGGCCGGGAGCTGTTTTTT. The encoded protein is CASSLDPGRELFF.

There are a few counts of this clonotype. CDR3 in DNA: TGCGCCAGCAGCCCGCCCGGACTAGCGGGAAATCTCGAGCAGTACTTC. Its translation: CASSPPGLAGNLEQYF. V gene TRBV4-1 combines with J gene TRBJ2-7; TRBD2 aligns across 12 bases. CDR3 size: 16 residues. J was trimmed by 6 bases and V by 4 bases; bases with no gene match: 10. The germline CDR1 and CDR2 sequences are MGHRA and YSYEKL.

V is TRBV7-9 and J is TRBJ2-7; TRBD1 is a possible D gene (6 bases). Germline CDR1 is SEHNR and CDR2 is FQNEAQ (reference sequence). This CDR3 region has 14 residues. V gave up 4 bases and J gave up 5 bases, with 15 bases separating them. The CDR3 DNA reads TGTGCCAGCAGCTATACTACAGGGTTCAACGAGCAGTACTTC. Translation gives CASSYTTGFNEQYF. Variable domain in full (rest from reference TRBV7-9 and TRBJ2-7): DTGVSQNPRHKITKRGQNVTFRCDPISEHNRLYWYRQTLGQGPEFLTYFQNEAQLEKSRLLSDRFSAERPKGSFSTLEIQRTEQGDSAMYLCASSYTTGFNEQYFGPGTRLTVT.

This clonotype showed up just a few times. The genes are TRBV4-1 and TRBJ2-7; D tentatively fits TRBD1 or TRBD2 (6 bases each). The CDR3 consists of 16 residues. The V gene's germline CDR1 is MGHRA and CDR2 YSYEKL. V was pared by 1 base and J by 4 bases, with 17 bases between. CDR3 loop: CASSQVFTGTVYEQYF. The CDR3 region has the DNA TGCGCCAGCAGCCAAGTATTCACAGGGACTGTGTACGAGCAGTACTTC.

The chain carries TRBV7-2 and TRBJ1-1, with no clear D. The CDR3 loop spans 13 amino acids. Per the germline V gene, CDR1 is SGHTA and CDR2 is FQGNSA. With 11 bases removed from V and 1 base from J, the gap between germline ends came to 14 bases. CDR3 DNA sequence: TGTGCCTCCAGCAAGCGTCCGAACACTGAAGCTTTCTTT. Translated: CASSKRPNTEAFF.

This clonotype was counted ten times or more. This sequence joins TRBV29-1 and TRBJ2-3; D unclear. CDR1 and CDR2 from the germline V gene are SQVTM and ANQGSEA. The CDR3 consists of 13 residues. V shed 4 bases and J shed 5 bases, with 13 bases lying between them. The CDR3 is CSVGPQARDTQYF. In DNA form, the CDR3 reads TGCAGCGTTGGGCCCCAGGCGCGAGATACGCAGTATTTT.

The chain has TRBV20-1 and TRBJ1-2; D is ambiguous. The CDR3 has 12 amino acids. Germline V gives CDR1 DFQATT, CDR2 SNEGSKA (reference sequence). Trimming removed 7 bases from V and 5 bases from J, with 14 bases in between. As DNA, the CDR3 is TGCAGTGGCACGGACGGTCCTTATGGCTACACCTTC. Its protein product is CSGTDGPYGYTF.

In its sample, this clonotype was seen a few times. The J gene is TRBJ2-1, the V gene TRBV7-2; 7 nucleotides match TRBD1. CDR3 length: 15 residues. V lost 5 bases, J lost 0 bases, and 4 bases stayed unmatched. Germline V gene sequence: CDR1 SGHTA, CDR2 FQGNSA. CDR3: CASSETGNSYNEQFF. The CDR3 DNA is TGTGCCAGCAGCGAGACAGGGAACTCCTACAATGAGCAGTTCTTC.